This T cell receptor beta chain was captured in a study of cytomegalovirus exposure and HLA in healthy donors listed by TCRdb under 2017. About the investigation overall: According to an earlier analysis of a few hundred of the donors, about 170 million T cells yielded some 110 million unique TCR beta sequences and about 280 Gb of sequence data. Roughly 310 gigabases of sequencing data and 80 million or so unique TCR sequences were included in an early release covering roughly 600 HLA-typed donors. The genetic ancestry cluster associated with self-reported Caucasian donors included about 81% of the roughly 360 genotyped donors. The study aimed to test whether cataloging public T cell receptors could reveal signatures of past pathogen exposure. The study profiled the T cell repertoires of under 850 subjects by immunosequencing and related them to cytomegalovirus serostatus. Besides the first cohort of some 670 subjects, a separate validation cohort made up of roughly 130 different subjects was used. The study combined high-throughput TCR immunosequencing, statistical association of individual TCRs with disease status, and machine learning to predict cytomegalovirus infection status. A later analysis re-examined previously published TCR beta repertoires from hundreds of donors and added high-resolution HLA genotyping to investigate patterns of TCR occurrence. In the later analysis, no new phenotypic data were used to find candidate immune exposures; instead, reliance was placed on TCR beta sequences and their occurrence across donors. In an earlier analysis of 500 to 650 of the donors, high-throughput TCR beta sequencing was used to judge whether each TCR beta V gene segment behaved as functional or pseudogenic. Alongside the repertoire data, information on donor age, sex, ethnicity and CMV serostatus was compiled. Genome-wide SNP genotypes for about 65% of the 666 donors were used in a later genetic analysis, which treated that subset as a discovery cohort. All discovery cohort repertoires had been generated using a single sequencing platform. Both class I and class II loci were covered by HLA typing, at four-digit resolution. Typing coverage differed by locus: A, B, C, DRB1 and DQB1 were typed in roughly 620-640 donors, DQA1 in roughly 510, DPA1 in around 610, and DPB1 in 450 to 490. Because of strong linkage in the cohort, five DR-DQ haplotypes were treated as single units for association and clustering. Across approximately 420 genotyped donors of the cohort, an average of approximately 240,000 unique TCR beta nucleotide sequences per donor were sequenced, and roughly 20% of those sequences were non-productive.

The investigation overall reported the following: An earlier analysis of around 500 of the donors showed that most TCR beta V segments appeared in productive rearrangements either about 87% or about 30% of the time, which broadly matched IMGT annotations. According to the authors, the approach could potentially be generalized to other disease states and immunological phenotypes. A total of 150 to 200 TCR beta chains were listed by the study as associated with cytomegalovirus. An association between a missense DCLRE1C variant and V-gene and J-gene trimming of TCR beta chains was found in a later genetic analysis and replicated in an independent cohort. The only immune exposure information available for the cohort was CMV serostatus. Cytomegalovirus status was reported to be diagnosed by the classifier with high specificity and sensitivity in both the original and validation cohorts. Several of the top co-occurrence clusters appeared to be linked to parvovirus B19, influenza, CMV and Epstein-Barr virus, according to a later analysis. In vitro tests confirmed that a few of the cytomegalovirus-associated TCR beta chains recognize cytomegalovirus antigens. In a later analysis, HLA-associated TCR beta chains were found to be more clonally expanded and to have lower generation probabilities than equally common non-associated chains. Because the 87-base-pair reads could not distinguish some IMGT-functional V segments, including TRBV6-2 and TRBV6-3, those segments were excluded. In a later analysis, TCR association rates were found to vary across HLA loci, with the most associated TCRs seen for DRB1 alleles and the fewest for HLA-C alleles. Because HLA typing was missing for some donors at each locus, association tests included only the typed subset. Compared with the approximately 670-donor mean, donors in an Asian-associated ancestry cluster had fewer N-insertions in productive TCRs, according to a later genetic analysis. Because counts were too low, about 15 rarely observed V segments, including chromosome 9 orphons, were left out of the earlier analysis of roughly 600 of the donors. While some public TCRs were present in many individuals, most TCR sequences turned up only very rarely across donors. Assigning TCR associations to individual alleles was difficult when HLA alleles, especially DR and DQ, strongly co-occurred. A later analysis found that most CMV-associated TCR beta chains appeared HLA-restricted, with HLA associations seemingly driven largely by CMV exposure. At a false discovery rate of 0.05, a later analysis linked under 20,000 TCR beta sequences to specific HLA alleles. Presence/absence analyses assumed roughly uniform sequencing depth across donors, an assumption that may not hold. A group of highly shared sequence variants was considered likely to be a technical artifact of the sequencing pipeline. Linkage disequilibrium might explain the correlated functional status among segregating V segments, but an unknown experimental factor could not be excluded. In this cohort, only TCR beta chains were sequenced, and detectable features were limited by the absence of alpha or paired-chain data. A further reported finding was that TCR beta sequences accurately predicted the HLA-A and HLA-B alleles for most subjects in the first cohort.

CDR1 and CDR2 were assigned from the germline V gene (reference sequence) as MNHEY and SMNVEV. V loses 6 bases at its end and J loses 2 bases; junction bases beyond the gene matches: 7. CDR3 length: 15 amino acids, cysteine to phenylalanine. Only the CDR3 region is kept as DNA, spanning 45 bases read in frame from base 1. The cohort comprised 670 or so healthy bone marrow donors. All cohort members were sampled while nominally healthy, although unrecorded immune exposures were likely present. The donor tested CMV seronegative, placing the donor among the 350 or so seronegative members of the cohort. A peripheral blood sample was provided by each donor, and peripheral blood mononuclear cells were used for TCR beta sequencing. Genomic DNA extraction from the blood cell samples was performed with the Qiagen DNeasy Blood Extraction Kit. The method was the immunoSEQ multiplex PCR assay. The multiplex PCR relied on a mix of 60 forward primers for TCR Vbeta segments and 13 reverse primers for TCR Jbeta segments. The CDR3 region of rearranged TCR beta genes was amplified from genomic DNA with a multiplex PCR assay. The amplified TCR beta libraries were sequenced on the Illumina HiSeq System as 87-base-pair reads. In the paper's pipeline: A later analysis counted some 80 million unique TCR beta chains across the roughly 700 repertoires, and approximately 11 million of these chains were shared by at least two donors. A nearest-neighbor algorithm error-corrected the raw reads and collapsed the reads into unique sequences, merging closely related sequences to remove PCR and sequencing errors. To assign V, D and J gene segments, CDR3 sequences were aligned to IMGT reference sequences. For a sequence to be retained, a match of at least six nucleotides was required to both a V gene segment and a J gene segment. Rearrangements were called productive when the CDR3 lacked stop codons and stayed in frame with V and J; all others were non-productive. Following IMGT convention, CDR3 was defined as the stretch from the second conserved V-encoded cysteine to the conserved J-encoded phenylalanine. The earlier analysis of about 610 of the donors excluded any sequence lacking an unambiguous match to a single V gene segment. In an earlier analysis of 500 to 750 of the donors, V segments were called functional above 56.7% productive rearrangements and were called segregating when the between-donor standard deviation exceeded 5%. A statistical classification framework was built for diagnosing cytomegalovirus status from the catalog of TCR beta chain sequences. In a later analysis, TCR nucleotide sequences were compared against IMGT/GENE-DB human TR gene sequences so that V and J genes could be assigned. Using the TCRdist pipeline, a later analysis assigned CDR3 sequences along with most-parsimonious VDJ recombination scenarios. In a later analysis, every TCR beta chain was defined by the combination of its CDR3 amino acid sequence and its V-gene family, and reads without a unique V-gene family were dropped. To address suspected cross-contamination and a sequencing artifact, a later analysis removed around 600 highly shared, low-generation-probability nucleotide sequences. For each public chain, a later analysis derived a clonal expansion index from normalized ranks of inferred template counts within each repertoire. In a later analysis, generation probabilities were computed with a VDJ recombination model fitted to out-of-frame rearrangements, and the resulting probabilities were checked against IGoR. A later analysis scored TCR-TCR, TCR-HLA and TCR-CMV co-occurrence with hypergeometric tests, applying a repertoire-size bias correction to TCR pairs. To estimate false discovery rates, a later analysis permuted the HLA or CMV assignments 20 times. In a later analysis, co-occurring TCRs were grouped using DBSCAN, with TCRdist sequence similarity added in when clustering inside HLA-allele-positive subsets. For co-occurrence clustering, repertoires with fewer than 30,000 or more than 120,000 public chains were excluded, along with 4 to 6 repertoires with anomalous nucleotide sharing. The table was pulled from immuneACCESS by TCRdb, which kept in-frame rearrangements only. Such tables lose some clones; where checked, under half of the loss comes from unresolved V genes, and the rest has no known cause. V and J calls plus clone size are reproduced from that table; the DNA served to infer D and trimming. The sample table lists 140,000 to 150,000 clones, around 10% of them with a count of one. The ten biggest clones cover approximately 1.7% of the sample.

This clone has more than one count but fewer than ten. Its binding antigen is unknown. Base-call qualities are not available, and no considerably larger clone is one nucleotide away. The rearrangement joined TRBV27 to TRBJ2-3, with 8 central nucleotides matching TRBD1. Sequenced: PBMCs. This TCR came from a man aged 50 or older in good health and CMV-seronegative. CDR3 sequence: CASSPGQGYTDTQYF. The nucleotide sequence is given as TGTGCCAGCAGCCCCGGACAGGGTTACACAGATACGCAGTATTTT.